One sample yielded the 27 T cell receptor beta chains listed below, sequenced in a study of blood T cells in healthy people across ages. A second PCR, run for roughly 7 to 11 cycles, used a sample-barcoded 5' primer plus a J-beta primer mix. In TCRdb, the 5' RACE reads were re-called with MiXCR into one record per CDR3 protein. The table shows around 1,100,000 distinct CDR3 sequences, with around two fifths occurring only once. Sequenced sample: blood. The origin of the receptors is a man younger than 35 in good health.

This clonotype was counted between two and nine times. The chain combines TRBV5-1 with TRBJ2-1; 9 bases line up with TRBD1. The CDR3 is 16 amino acids. V lost 2 bases, J lost 8 bases, and 11 bases stayed unmatched. Germline lookup yields CDR1 SGHRS and CDR2 YFSETQ. CDR3 sequence (DNA): TGCGCCAGCAGCTTCGCCCCGGGACAGGGAAATTATGAGCAGTTCTTC. Amino acid sequence: CASSFAPGQGNYEQFF.

V gene TRBV4-1 combines with J gene TRBJ1-4, with 9 positions matching TRBD1. Per the germline V gene, CDR1 is MGHRA and CDR2 is YSYEKL. The V segment lost 5 bases and the J segment 6 bases; nucleotides outside the gene matches: 4. The CDR3 loop spans 14 amino acids. The CDR3 DNA is TGCGCCAGCAGCTGGAGACAGGGGGATGAAAAACTGTTTTTT. Translation gives CASSWRQGDEKLFF.

This rearrangement joins TRBV9 to TRBJ2-3; D possibly uses TRBD1 or TRBD2 (6 bases each). V lost 3 bases and J lost 1, with 12 bases in between. The germline V gene has CDR1 SGDLS and CDR2 YYNGEE. The CDR3 has 15 residues. CDR3 region: CASSAARGRTDTQYF. The CDR3 coding sequence is TGTGCCAGCAGCGCGGCTCGGGGGCGCACAGATACGCAGTATTTT.

V usage is TRBV7-2 and J usage is TRBJ2-1; no firm D call. The DNA end is a closer match to TRBJ2-7, so the J assignment may be wrong. Germline V gene sequence: CDR1 SGHTA, CDR2 FQGNSA. The CDR3 is 14 amino acids. This CDR3 is CASSLDSAYNEQYF. CDR3 nucleotides: TGTGCCAGCAGCTTAGACAGCGCTTACAATGAGCAGTACTTC.

The chain carries TRBV28 and TRBJ2-5; TRBD2 aligns across 12 bases. This CDR3 comprises 16 residues. In germline, CDR1 is MDHEN, CDR2 SYDVKM. The V segment lost 3 bases and the J segment 11 bases; nucleotides outside the gene matches: 13. The CDR3 coding sequence is TGTGCCAGCAGTTTCCCGACTAGCGGGGGAAAAAATGAGCAGTACTTC. Protein product: CASSFPTSGGKNEQYF. Complete variable domain (other parts from reference TRBV28 and TRBJ2-5): DVKVTQSSRYLVKRTGEKVFLECVQDMDHENMFWYRQDPGLGLRLIYFSYDVKMKEKGDIPEGYSVSREKKERFSLILESASTNQTSMYLCASSFPTSGGKNEQYFGPGTRLLVL.

The V call is TRBV6-6, the J call TRBJ1-1; D remains unclear. V lost 4 bases and J lost 0, with 9 bases in between. CDR3 length: 14 amino acids. Germline-derived CDR1 and CDR2 are MNHNY and SVGAGI (reference sequence). The CDR3 DNA is TGTGCCAGCAGTTCCCGGGCCCTGAACACTGAAGCTTTCTTT. Translating gives CASSSRALNTEAFF.

This chain joins TRBV4-1 and TRBJ2-7; TRBD2 is a possible D gene (5 bases). Trimming removed 3 bases at V and 7 bases at J, with 25 bases between. This CDR3 region has 17 residues. The germline V gene has CDR1 MGHRA and CDR2 YSYEKL. CDR3 coding DNA: TGCGCCAGCAGCCAGACCCCACCGCAGGACTGGAACAATGAGCAGTACTTC. It encodes CASSQTPPQDWNNEQYF.

The chain is built from TRBV5-1 and TRBJ2-4; D may be TRBD1 or TRBD2 (6 bases each). CDR1 is SGHRS and CDR2 is YFSETQ in the germline V gene. Trimming shortened V by 0 bases and J by 7 bases, and 14 bases separated the two germline ends. This CDR3 region has 15 residues. CDR3 DNA sequence: TGCGCCAGCAGCTTGGAGGGGGAGGAGGGGAACATTCAGTACTTC. This gives the protein CASSLEGEEGNIQYF.

DNA for the CDR3: TGCAGTGCTAGAGATTTGGGGTGGGAACAAGATACGCAGTATTTT. It codes for CSARDLGWEQDTQYF. This chain uses TRBV20-1 with TRBJ2-3; D unresolved. Looked up from germline, CDR1 is DFQATT and CDR2 is SNEGSKA (reference sequence). Trimming took off 0 bases at V and 5 bases at J, with 15 bases between the two ends. The length of the CDR3 is 15 residues.

The chain recombines TRBV24-1 with TRBJ2-3; TRBD1 aligns across 7 bases. V lost 4 bases, J lost 4 bases, and 13 bases stayed unmatched. This CDR3 has 17 residues. CDR1 is KGHDR, CDR2 SFDVKD, per germline. The CDR3 here is CATSERQGGSGPDTQYF. The CDR3 DNA sequence: TGTGCCACCAGTGAAAGACAGGGTGGGTCAGGTCCAGATACGCAGTATTTT.

The rearrangement joins TRBV4-3 to TRBJ1-2; weak D call: TRBD1 (6 bases). Trimming stripped 0 bases from V and 4 bases from J, with 12 bases between. The CDR3 totals 15 residues. Germline V lookup: CDR1 LGHNA, CDR2 YSLEER. The chain's CDR3 is CASSQDTQGLYGYTF. The CDR3 DNA reads TGCGCCAGCAGCCAAGATACCCAGGGGCTCTATGGCTACACCTTC.

This rearrangement joins TRBV12-3 or TRBV12-4 to TRBJ2-1; D ambiguous. The germline V and J ends were trimmed by 5 bases and 7 bases, with 12 bases remaining between them. CDR3 size: 13 residues. CDR3 protein: CASSVRSLNEQFF. Here the CDR3 DNA reads TGTGCCAGCAGTGTGAGGTCACTGAATGAGCAGTTCTTC.

The CDR3 here is CAIRGQGAGEKLFF. The CDR3 DNA reads TGTGCCATCAGGGGACAGGGGGCTGGCGAAAAACTGTTTTTT. The V and J genes are TRBV10-3 and TRBJ1-4; 12 bases agree with TRBD1. Germline CDR1 reads ENHRY; CDR2 reads SYGVKD. The CDR3 runs to 14 residues. The V segment lost 6 bases and the J segment 8 bases; nucleotides outside the gene matches: 4.

This clonotype was seen only a few times. This chain connects TRBV6-2 or TRBV6-3 to TRBJ1-1; D is unclear. Germline lookup yields CDR1 MNHEY and CDR2 SVGEGT. V was clipped by 6 bases and J by 0 bases, with 17 bases between them. The CDR3 has 16 residues. The CDR3 region has the DNA TGTGCCAGCAGCACAACAGCCCGAACGCTGAACACTGAAGCTTTCTTT. The encoded protein is CASSTTARTLNTEAFF.

In this sample, this clonotype turned up a few times. The V gene is TRBV25-1, the J gene TRBJ1-4; D uncertain. CDR1 is MGHDK, CDR2 SYGVNS, per germline. The CDR3 consists of 14 residues. Trimming removed 8 bases at V and 0 bases at J, with 10 bases between. CDR3 bases: TGTGCCAGCGGAGTTACAGCAACTAATGAAAAACTGTTTTTT. This translates into CASGVTATNEKLFF. The entire variable domain, with the rest obtained from reference TRBV25-1 and TRBJ1-4, is as follows: EADIYQTPRYLVIGTGKKITLECSQTMGHDKMYWYQQDPGMELHLIHYSYGVNSTEKGDLSSESTVSRIRTEHFPLTLESARPSHTSQYLCASGVTATNEKLFFGSGTQLSVL.

The V gene is TRBV2, the J gene TRBJ2-3, with 10 nucleotides matching TRBD1. This CDR3 contains 14 residues. The germline gives CDR1 SNHLY, CDR2 FYNNEI. After removal of 5 bases from V and 4 bases from J, the junction contained 3 bases not matched to a gene. CDR3 sequence reads: CASSRQGAADTQYF. CDR3 in DNA: TGTGCCAGCAGTCGACAGGGGGCGGCAGATACGCAGTATTTT.

The chain recombines TRBV20-1 with TRBJ1-5; TRBD1 aligns across 9 bases. The V and J ends lost 6 bases and 2 bases, in that order; junction bases with no gene match: 17. CDR1 is DFQATT and CDR2 is SNEGSKA in the germline V gene (reference sequence). There are 18 residues in the CDR3. CDR3 nucleotide sequence: TGCAGTGCCGTCGACCCGGGACAGGGTGAAGGTGGCAATCAGCCCCAGCATTTT. Translating it yields CSAVDPGQGEGGNQPQHF.

The J gene is TRBJ2-1, the V gene TRBV5-1; no clear D gene. The germline CDR1 and CDR2 sequences are SGHRS and YFSETQ. The CDR3 contains 15 residues. The ends were cut back, 0 bases at V and 2 bases at J, with 9 bases in the middle. CDR3 in DNA: TGCGCCAGCAGCTTGGGGAGCTACACCTACAATGAGCAGTTCTTC. It encodes CASSLGSYTYNEQFF.

The rearrangement links TRBV7-9 to TRBJ1-2; D gene unclear. There are 13 residues in the CDR3. The V gene lost 5 bases and the J gene lost 4 bases, with 11 bases spanning the gap. The germline V gene has CDR1 SEHNR and CDR2 FQNEAQ (reference sequence). The CDR3: CASSRDGVYGYTF. In DNA, the CDR3 is TGTGCCAGCAGCAGAGACGGAGTCTATGGCTACACCTTC.

V is TRBV7-9 and J is TRBJ1-2, with 7 nucleotides matching TRBD1. CDR3 size: 14 residues. CDR1 is SEHNR and CDR2 is FQNEAQ in the germline V gene (reference sequence). With 1 base clipped from V and 7 bases from J, the junction kept 6 bases outside the gene matches. CDR3 loop: CASSLGQGFSGYTF. CDR3 DNA sequence: TGTGCCAGCAGCTTAGGACAGGGCTTCTCTGGCTACACCTTC.

The chain uses TRBV6-6 and TRBJ2-7; D is possibly TRBD1 (6 bases). Germline V lookup: CDR1 MNHNY, CDR2 SVGAGI (reference sequence). This CDR3 region has 15 residues. Between the trimmed V and J ends, which lost 0 bases and 5 bases, there was a span of 14 bases. The CDR3 sequence is CASSYSQGRGNEQYF. CDR3 nucleotide sequence: TGTGCCAGCAGTTACTCCCAAGGCAGGGGCAACGAGCAGTACTTC.

The chain employs TRBV27 and TRBJ2-1; 7 bases map to TRBD1. CDR3 length: 11 residues. The V gene's germline CDR1 is MNHEY and CDR2 SMNVEV (reference sequence). Trimming at V came to 8 bases and at J to 10 bases, leaving 5 bases not matched to a gene. The CDR3 spells CASSRDSEQFF. The CDR3 nucleotides are TGTGCCAGCTCCAGGGACAGCGAGCAGTTCTTC.

This chain uses TRBV9 with TRBJ1-1; D is unresolved. With 4 bases removed from V and 7 bases from J, the gap between germline ends came to 11 bases. CDR1 and CDR2 from the germline V gene are SGDLS and YYNGEE. This CDR3 has 12 amino acids. CDR3 protein: CASSPVHNEAFF. CDR3 in DNA: TGTGCCAGCAGCCCGGTCCATAATGAAGCTTTCTTT.

The CDR3: CASSSTGVPYNEQYF. CDR3 bases: TGTGCCAGCAGTTCGACAGGGGTACCCTACAATGAGCAGTACTTC. The chain combines TRBV28 with TRBJ2-1; 8 bases fit TRBD1. TRBJ2-7 explains the end of the DNA better; the J call may be wrong. Per the germline V gene, CDR1 is MDHEN and CDR2 is SYDVKM. This CDR3 is built from 15 residues.

In its sample, this clonotype was seen a few times. The rearrangement joins TRBV20-1 to TRBJ2-7, with D uncertain. Germline lookup yields CDR1 DFQATT and CDR2 SNEGSKA (reference sequence). Trimming cost V 0 bases and J 0 bases, with 9 bases left between them. This CDR3 spans 14 amino acids. The CDR3 loop is CSARDQKISYEQYF. CDR3 nucleotides: TGCAGTGCTAGAGATCAAAAGATCTCCTACGAGCAGTACTTC.

This CDR3 is CASSLGLGANTGELFF. The CDR3 DNA follows: TGTGCCAGCAGCCTGGGACTTGGGGCGAACACCGGGGAGCTGTTTTTT. The V call is TRBV7-9, the J call TRBJ2-2; D perhaps matches TRBD2 (6 bases). The CDR3 covers 16 residues. Per germline, CDR1 SEHNR and CDR2 FQNEAQ (reference sequence). Deletions cut 5 bases from V and 0 bases from J, with 13 bases between.

V usage is TRBV11-2 and J usage is TRBJ2-1; 11 positions agree with TRBD1. After removal of 0 bases from V and 5 bases from J, the junction contained 3 bases not matched to a gene. The CDR3 is 16 residues long. Looked up from germline, CDR1 is SGHAT and CDR2 is FQNNGV. Here the CDR3 DNA reads TGTGCCAGCAGCTTAGAACGGACAGGGGGCAACAATGAGCAGTTCTTC. Amino acid sequence: CASSLERTGGNNEQFF. Looking up the rest from reference TRBV11-2 and TRBJ2-1 gives the full variable domain: EAGVAQSPRYKIIEKRQSVAFWCNPISGHATLYWYQQILGQGPKLLIQFQNNGVVDDSQLPKDRFSAERLKGVDSTLKIQPAKLEDSAVYLCASSLERTGGNNEQFFGPGTRLTVL.